Listed here are 20 T cell receptor beta chains from one sample, sequenced in a study of early T cells in non-severe SARS-CoV-2 infection (dated by TCRdb to about 2021). The method was 5' RACE. Sequenced using a NextSeq 500. TCRdb reprocessing: public reads trimmed at Q25 with fastp, clones called with MiXCR, in-frame beta chains kept. Here each entry gathers all rows of one CDR3 protein and keeps the most common genes and DNA. Across this sample there are 65,000 to 95,000 distinct CDR3 sequences, with over 8.5% seen only once. The ten most abundant clones make up 4.8% of the sample. Sequencing was done on a sample of whole blood. These receptors came from an adult who was a healthcare worker with PCR-confirmed SARS-CoV-2 infection or an uninfected control (not recorded which).

The chain carries TRBV28 and TRBJ1-3; 8 nucleotides agree with TRBD1. Germline V lookup: CDR1 MDHEN, CDR2 SYDVKM. V dropped 8 bases and J dropped 4; count of bases not matched to a gene: 10. The CDR3 has 15 residues. The CDR3 loop is CASARTGLPGNTIYF. In DNA, the CDR3 is TGTGCCAGCGCCAGGACAGGGCTCCCCGGAAACACCATATATTTT. The full variable domain, completed using reference TRBV28 and TRBJ1-3, is DVKVTQSSRYLVKRTGEKVFLECVQDMDHENMFWYRQDPGLGLRLIYFSYDVKMKEKGDIPEGYSVSREKKERFSLILESASTNQTSMYLCASARTGLPGNTIYFGEGSWLTVV.

There are many counts of this clonotype. The chain employs TRBV5-1 and TRBJ2-7; 11 positions agree with TRBD2. The CDR3 consists of 15 residues. Trimming cost V 4 bases and J 3 bases; bases outside gene matches: 6. CDR1 and CDR2 from the germline V gene are SGHRS and YFSETQ. The CDR3 sequence is CASSQGTSGVYEQYF. The CDR3 nucleotides read TGCGCCAGCAGCCAGGGGACTAGCGGAGTCTACGAGCAGTACTTC.

This clonotype occurred a few times. The J gene is TRBJ2-3, the V gene TRBV7-9; 8 bases align to TRBD1. With V trimmed by 1 base and J by 4 bases, 4 bases remained unmatched. Looked up from germline, CDR1 is SEHNR and CDR2 is FQNEAQ (reference sequence). The CDR3 is made up of 15 amino acids. The CDR3, as DNA: TGTGCCAGCAGCTTAGACCGGACAGGGCCAGATACGCAGTATTTT. It is translated as CASSLDRTGPDTQYF.

The V call is TRBV5-1, the J call TRBJ2-2; D is perhaps TRBD1 (6 bases). V lost 9 bases and J 2 bases, leaving 17 bases between the germline ends. Germline V CDR1 and CDR2: SGHRS, YFSETQ. This CDR3 comprises 15 residues. The CDR3 spells CATRGGGLNTGELFF. The CDR3 nucleotides read TGCGCCACCAGGGGCGGCGGGCTCAACACCGGGGAGCTGTTTTTT. Looking up the rest from reference TRBV5-1 and TRBJ2-2 gives the full variable domain: KAGVTQTPRYLIKTRGQQVTLSCSPISGHRSVSWYQQTPGQGLQFLFEYFSETQRNKGNFPGRFSGRQFSNSRSEMNVSTLELGDSALYLCATRGGGLNTGELFFGEGSRLTVL.

The chain carries TRBV11-2 and TRBJ2-7; no definite D call. The germline V and J ends were trimmed by 1 base and 3 bases, with 10 bases remaining between them. The CDR3 has 14 residues. The germline V gene encodes CDR1 SGHAT and CDR2 FQNNGV. CDR3 coding DNA: TGTGCCAGCAGCTTAGGGGCTACCCGCTACGAGCAGTACTTC. It encodes CASSLGATRYEQYF. The full variable domain, with the rest looked up from reference TRBV11-2 and TRBJ2-7, is EAGVAQSPRYKIIEKRQSVAFWCNPISGHATLYWYQQILGQGPKLLIQFQNNGVVDDSQLPKDRFSAERLKGVDSTLKIQPAKLEDSAVYLCASSLGATRYEQYFGPGTRLTVT.

As to this clonotype: A much bigger clone sits one base away, suggesting this may be a read error. The chain recombines TRBV7-3 with TRBJ2-3; D is undetermined. Looked up from germline, CDR1 is SGHTA and CDR2 is FQGTGA. With 5 bases removed from V and 6 bases from J, the gap between germline ends came to 12 bases. This CDR3 has 13 residues. CDR3 protein: CASSLGARDTQYF. CDR3 nucleotides: TGTGCCAGCAGCCTAGGAGCCCGGGATACGCAGTATTTT.

The table lists this clonotype with many counts. CDR3 DNA: TGTGCCAGCAGCTTAAGGGATCAGCCCCAGCATTTT. This encodes CASSLRDQPQHF. The chain has TRBV7-9 and TRBJ1-5; D is ambiguous. Trimming took 2 bases from V and 5 from J, leaving 4 bases between them. The length of the CDR3 is 12 residues. Germline-derived CDR1 and CDR2 are SEHNR and FQNEAQ (reference sequence).

In this sample, this clonotype turned up many times. The V and J genes are TRBV10-2 and TRBJ2-4; 7 bases are a match to TRBD1. The germline V gene encodes CDR1 WSHSY and CDR2 SAAADI. The CDR3 covers 16 residues. V dropped 8 bases and J dropped 0; count of bases not matched to a gene: 10. For the CDR3, the DNA is TGCGCCAGCCGCCAGGGGGACACCTTAGCCAAAAACATTCAGTACTTC. This sequence encodes CASRQGDTLAKNIQYF.

The rearrangement uses TRBV14 and TRBJ2-2, with TRBD1 matching over 8 bases. Germline CDR1 SGHDN, CDR2 FVKESK. This CDR3 is 16 amino acids long. The J segment lost 6 bases and the V segment lost 3 bases, leaving 9 bases of the junction unmatched. DNA of the CDR3: TGTGCCAGCAGCCATGTCGTCAGGGGGCGAGCCGGGGAGCTGTTTTTT. This gives the protein CASSHVVRGRAGELFF. Looking up the rest from reference TRBV14 and TRBJ2-2 gives the full variable domain: EAGVTQFPSHSVIEKGQTVTLRCDPISGHDNLYWYRRVMGKEIKFLLHFVKESKQDESGMPNNRFLAERTGGTYSTLKVQPAELEDSGVYFCASSHVVRGRAGELFFGEGSRLTVL.

This clonotype was counted ten times or more. The rearrangement joins TRBV10-3 to TRBJ2-2; TRBD2 matches 13 bases. The V and J ends lost 2 bases and 6 bases, in that order; junction bases with no gene match: 3. The CDR3 spans 16 residues. Germline V gene sequence: CDR1 ENHRY, CDR2 SYGVKD. The DNA of the CDR3 is TGTGCCATCAGTGAGACGGGACTAGCGGGATCCGGGGAGCTGTTTTTT. Translation: CAISETGLAGSGELFF.

This clonotype showed up just a few times. V gene TRBV27 combines with J gene TRBJ2-5; 8 bases fit TRBD2. Per the germline V gene, CDR1 is MNHEY and CDR2 is SMNVEV (reference sequence). Trimming removed 5 bases from V and 4 bases from J; junction bases left unmatched: 9. CDR3 size: 15 residues. The chain's CDR3 is CASSTSGLGAETQYF. The CDR3 DNA reads TGTGCCAGCAGTACCTCGGGACTAGGAGCAGAGACCCAGTACTTC.

The chain has TRBV5-1 and TRBJ1-6; no firm D call. V was trimmed by 6 bases and J by 7 bases, leaving 11 bases between them. Germline V lookup: CDR1 SGHRS, CDR2 YFSETQ. This CDR3 is built from 13 residues. The CDR3 bases are TGCGCCAGCATGTGCTCCCCGAATTCACCCCTCCACTTT. Protein sequence: CASMCSPNSPLHF.

This clonotype was observed many times. The gene calls are TRBV2 and TRBJ1-6, with 8 bases lining up with TRBD1. Germline V gene data show CDR1 as SNHLY and CDR2 as FYNNEI. This CDR3 has 14 residues. Unmatched junction bases numbered 5, after V lost 6 bases and J lost 7 bases. In DNA form, the CDR3 reads TGTGCCAGCAGCTCTGACAGGGGAAATTCACCCCTCCACTTT. It translates to CASSSDRGNSPLHF.

This clonotype was counted many times. The chain employs TRBV7-6 and TRBJ2-3; 9 nucleotides agree with TRBD1. The CDR3 has 18 residues. J was trimmed by 4 bases and V by 1 base; bases with no gene match: 12. Germline lookup yields CDR1 SGHVS and CDR2 FNYEAQ. The CDR3 sequence: CASSLGGGWDREADTQYF. CDR3 in DNA: TGTGCCAGCAGCTTAGGTGGCGGTTGGGACAGGGAGGCAGATACGCAGTATTTT. The variable domain in full, with the rest retrieved from reference TRBV7-6 and TRBJ2-3, is GAGVSQSPRYKVTKRGQDVALRCDPISGHVSLYWYRQALGQGPEFLTYFNYEAQQDKSGLPNDRFSAERPEGSISTLTIQRTEQRDSAMYRCASSLGGGWDREADTQYFGPGTRLTVL.

This clonotype has a count of ten or more. The V gene is TRBV18, the J gene TRBJ2-5; no clear D. The CDR3 runs 13 residues. Germline CDR1 is KGHSH and CDR2 is LQKENI. Trimming took off 3 bases at V and 2 bases at J, with 7 bases between the two ends. The CDR3 DNA is TGTGCCAGCTCACCCGGGCATCAAGAGACCCAGTACTTC. Translated, it gives CASSPGHQETQYF.

This clonotype has at least ten counts. This chain connects TRBV9 to TRBJ2-1; D is unclear. The CDR3 is 14 residues long. The V gene's germline CDR1 is SGDLS and CDR2 YYNGEE. The V end lost 4 bases, the J end lost 6 bases, and 14 bases lay between the germline ends. The CDR3 DNA is TGTGCCAGCAGCCCATCGGTCTCCGGCAATGAGCAGTTCTTC. Translation gives CASSPSVSGNEQFF.

This chain connects TRBV20-1 to TRBJ1-5, with D uncertain. Germline values: CDR1 DFQATT, CDR2 SNEGSKA (reference sequence). The V and J ends lost 6 bases and 0 bases respectively, with 9 bases between them. The CDR3 covers 13 residues. CDR3 coding DNA: TGCAGTGCCAACATGGCTAGCAATCAGCCCCAGCATTTT. It is translated as CSANMASNQPQHF.

This clonotype was seen many times. The rearrangement joins TRBV6-6 to TRBJ1-2, with D uncertain. Germline-derived CDR1 and CDR2 are MNHNY and SVGAGI (reference sequence). The CDR3 covers 16 residues. Trimming took 0 bases from V and 7 from J, leaving 18 bases between them. The CDR3 DNA is TGTGCCAGCAGTTACTCGTCCGGCCCCGGCACCCGTGGCTACACCTTC. It specifies CASSYSSGPGTRGYTF.

This clonotype came up many times. V usage is TRBV7-9 and J usage is TRBJ2-5; D possibly corresponds to TRBD1 (5 bases). Germline loops: CDR1 SEHNR, CDR2 FQNEAQ (reference sequence). There are 14 residues in the CDR3. Trimming took 5 bases from V and 2 from J, leaving 12 bases between them. DNA of the CDR3: TGTGCCAGCAGCCTATACCGACAGCAAGAGACCCAGTACTTC. Protein product: CASSLYRQQETQYF. The entire variable domain, with the rest obtained from reference TRBV7-9 and TRBJ2-5, is as follows: DTGVSQNPRHKITKRGQNVTFRCDPISEHNRLYWYRQTLGQGPEFLTYFQNEAQLEKSRLLSDRFSAERPKGSFSTLEIQRTEQGDSAMYLCASSLYRQQETQYFGPGTRLLVL.

This clonotype was observed many times. The chain links TRBV7-8 to TRBJ2-3; perhaps TRBD2 as D (5 bases). There are 14 residues in the CDR3. Trimming removed 10 bases at V and 0 bases at J, with 14 bases between. CDR1 SGHVS and CDR2 FQNEAQ come from the germline V gene. CDR3 protein: CATRAGSSTDTQYF. The CDR3 DNA reads as TGTGCCACCCGGGCGGGTTCTAGCACAGATACGCAGTATTTT.